This T cell receptor beta chain was captured in a study of CXCR3 chemokines and chemotherapy response in bladder cancer. Many counts were recorded for this clonotype. Per germline, CDR1 SEHNR and CDR2 FQNEAQ (reference sequence). The CDR3 sequence is 16 residues long. The V gene lost 4 bases and the J gene lost 0 bases, with 13 bases spanning the gap. TCRdb called the PCR reads again in MiXCR, with one record for every CDR3 protein. The table lists roughly 2,300 distinct CDR3 sequences, less than 20% of them singletons, with less than 30% in the top ten. This chain joins TRBV7-9 and TRBJ1-5; D not certain. Sampling was done from a patient whose treatment included neoadjuvant chemotherapy. The source of this sequence is a human donor with bladder cancer that responded to neoadjuvant chemotherapy. CDR3 in DNA: TGTGCCAGCAGCTCCGAATCCACGGATAGCAATCAGCCCCAGCATTTT. Translation: CASSSESTDSNQPQHF. The full variable domain, completed using reference TRBV7-9 and TRBJ1-5, is DTGVSQNPRHKITKRGQNVTFRCDPISEHNRLYWYRQTLGQGPEFLTYFQNEAQLEKSRLLSDRFSAERPKGSFSTLEIQRTEQGDSAMYLCASSSESTDSNQPQHFGDGTRLSIL.